Each of the 8 T cell receptor beta chains below was sequenced from the same sample in a study of blood T cell repertoires in COVID-19. Sequencing used immunoSEQ multiplex PCR; TCRdb keeps in-frame clones, though not all of them. The data show about 57,000 clones, about 90% seen once. Sequencing was performed on peripheral blood. These receptors came from a human donor in a cohort sampled during active COVID-19.

This chain joins TRBV18 and TRBJ2-5, with 7 bases lining up with TRBD1. The germline CDR1 and CDR2 sequences are KGHSH and LQKENI. Trimming removed 4 bases from V and 3 bases from J; junction bases left unmatched: 2. The CDR3 sequence is 13 residues long. As DNA, the CDR3 is TGTGCCAGCTCACAGGGGACAGAAGAGACCCAGTACTTC. Translated: CASSQGTEETQYF. The full variable domain, completed using reference TRBV18 and TRBJ2-5, is NAGVMQNPRHLVRRRGQEARLRCSPMKGHSHVYWYRQLPEEGLKFMVYLQKENIIDESGMPKERFSAEFPKEGPSILRIQQVVRGDSAAYFCASSQGTEETQYFGPGTRLLVL.

The chain employs TRBV4-3 and TRBJ1-4; 9 positions agree with TRBD1. The J segment lost 3 bases and the V segment lost 4 bases, leaving 9 bases of the junction unmatched. Germline V gene lookup returns CDR1 LGHNA and CDR2 YSLEER. This CDR3 comprises 17 residues. In nucleotides, the CDR3 is TGCGCCAGCAGCCGGGACAGGGAAGTAAGGCCTAATGAAAAACTGTTTTTT. Amino acid sequence: CASSRDREVRPNEKLFF.

The chain combines TRBV28 with TRBJ2-5; TRBD1 is a possible D gene (6 bases). V was trimmed by 5 bases and J by 2 bases, leaving 18 bases between them. CDR1 is MDHEN and CDR2 is SYDVKM in the germline V gene. This CDR3 is built from 16 residues. The CDR3 reads CASSPTSWTVQETQYF. The CDR3 DNA is TGTGCCAGCAGTCCGACAAGCTGGACAGTTCAAGAGACCCAGTACTTC.

This chain connects TRBV7-9 to TRBJ2-2; 7 positions match TRBD2. Germline-derived CDR1 and CDR2 are SEHNR and FQNEAQ (reference sequence). The CDR3 covers 17 residues. Trimming took 4 bases from V and 0 from J; bases not matched to a gene: 8. The CDR3: CASSSGSREANTGELFF. In DNA, the CDR3 is TGTGCCAGCAGCTCGGGCAGCCGGGAGGCGAACACCGGGGAGCTGTTTTTT.

This clone was seen a handful of times. The chain carries TRBV5-1 and TRBJ2-1; D is uncertain. V was trimmed by 0 bases and J by 10 bases, leaving 11 bases between them. This CDR3 has 13 amino acids. Germline values: CDR1 SGHRS, CDR2 YFSETQ. CDR3 DNA: TGCGCCAGCAGCTTGGACGGCTTCGGGGAGCAGTTCTTC. This gives the protein CASSLDGFGEQFF.

This clone was found a few times. V usage is TRBV7-2 and J usage is TRBJ2-3; 14 bases line up with TRBD2. J lost 5 bases, V lost 0 bases, and 1 base had no gene match. CDR3 length: 16 residues. Germline CDR1 SGHTA, CDR2 FQGNSA. CDR3 coding DNA: TGTGCCAGCAGCTTAGCGACTAGCGGGAGGGTAGATACGCAGTATTTT. Encoded protein: CASSLATSGRVDTQYF.

The genes are TRBV19 and TRBJ2-4; TRBD2 matches 7 bases. Germline CDR1 is LNHDA and CDR2 is SQIVND (reference sequence). V shed 8 bases, J shed 0 bases, and the junction held 10 bases outside the gene matches. The CDR3 is made up of 16 amino acids. The CDR3 spells CASSGTTTLAKNIQYF. In DNA, the CDR3 is TGTGCCAGTTCCGGGACTACCACCCTAGCCAAAAACATTCAGTACTTC.

This chain uses TRBV28 with TRBJ2-7, with 9 nucleotides matching TRBD1. The CDR3 is made up of 13 amino acids. V lost 6 bases and J lost 6; bases outside the gene matches: 6. Looked up from germline, CDR1 is MDHEN and CDR2 is SYDVKM. CDR3 sequence reads: CASRYRGPGEQYF. The CDR3 coding sequence is TGTGCCAGCAGATACAGGGGGCCGGGCGAGCAGTACTTC.